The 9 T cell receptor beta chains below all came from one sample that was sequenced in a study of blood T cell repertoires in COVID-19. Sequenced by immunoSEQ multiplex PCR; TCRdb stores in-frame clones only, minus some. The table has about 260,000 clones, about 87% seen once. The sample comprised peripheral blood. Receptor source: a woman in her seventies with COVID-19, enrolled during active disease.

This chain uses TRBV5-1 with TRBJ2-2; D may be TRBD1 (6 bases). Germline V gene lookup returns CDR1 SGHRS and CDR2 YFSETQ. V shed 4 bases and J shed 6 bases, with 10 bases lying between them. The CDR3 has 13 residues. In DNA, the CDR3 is TGCGCCAGCAGCGCCAGGGGTCCCGGGGAGCTGTTTTTT. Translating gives CASSARGPGELFF. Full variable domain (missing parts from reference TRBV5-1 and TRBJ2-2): KAGVTQTPRYLIKTRGQQVTLSCSPISGHRSVSWYQQTPGQGLQFLFEYFSETQRNKGNFPGRFSGRQFSNSRSEMNVSTLELGDSALYLCASSARGPGELFFGEGSRLTVL.

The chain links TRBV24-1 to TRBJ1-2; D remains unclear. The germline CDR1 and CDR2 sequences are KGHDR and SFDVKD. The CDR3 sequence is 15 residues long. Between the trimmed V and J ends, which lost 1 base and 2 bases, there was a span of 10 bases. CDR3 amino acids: CATSDFAHPNYGYTF. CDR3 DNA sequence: TGTGCCACCAGTGATTTCGCACACCCAAACTATGGCTACACCTTC.

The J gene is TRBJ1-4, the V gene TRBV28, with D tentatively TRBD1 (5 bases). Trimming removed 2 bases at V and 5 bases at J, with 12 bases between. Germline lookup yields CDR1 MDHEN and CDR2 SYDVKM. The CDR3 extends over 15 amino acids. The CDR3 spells CASSLIGQGNEKLFF. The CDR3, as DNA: TGTGCCAGCAGTTTAATAGGGCAGGGCAATGAAAAACTGTTTTTT.

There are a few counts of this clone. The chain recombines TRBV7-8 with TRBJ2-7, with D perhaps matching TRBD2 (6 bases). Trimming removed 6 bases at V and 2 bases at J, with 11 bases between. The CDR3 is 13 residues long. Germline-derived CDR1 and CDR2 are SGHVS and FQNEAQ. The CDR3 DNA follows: TGTGCCAGCAGTTTGGGGAGGACCTACGAGCAGTACTTC. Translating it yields CASSLGRTYEQYF.

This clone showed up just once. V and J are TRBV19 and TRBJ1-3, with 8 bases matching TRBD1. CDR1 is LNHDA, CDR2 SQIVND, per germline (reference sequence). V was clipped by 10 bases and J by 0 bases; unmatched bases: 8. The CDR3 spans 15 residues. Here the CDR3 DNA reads TGTGCCACGCGACAGGGGCCAAACTCTGGAAACACCATATATTTT. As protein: CATRQGPNSGNTIYF. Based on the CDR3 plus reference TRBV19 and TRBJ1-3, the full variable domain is DGGITQSPKYLFRKEGQNVTLSCEQNLNHDAMYWYRQDPGQGLRLIYYSQIVNDFQKGDIAEGYSVSREKKESFPLTVTSAQKNPTAFYLCATRQGPNSGNTIYFGEGSWLTVV.

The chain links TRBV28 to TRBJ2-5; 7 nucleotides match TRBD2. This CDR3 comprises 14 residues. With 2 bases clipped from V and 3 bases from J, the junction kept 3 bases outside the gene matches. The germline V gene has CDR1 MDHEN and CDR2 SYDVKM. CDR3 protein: CASSLGGREETQYF. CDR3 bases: TGTGCCAGCAGTTTAGGTGGGAGGGAAGAGACCCAGTACTTC.

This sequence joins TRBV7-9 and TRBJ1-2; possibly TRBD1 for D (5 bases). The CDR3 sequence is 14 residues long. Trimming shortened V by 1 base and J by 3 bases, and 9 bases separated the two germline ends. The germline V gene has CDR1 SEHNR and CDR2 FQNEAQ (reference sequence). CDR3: CASSLVGEDYGYTF. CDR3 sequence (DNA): TGTGCCAGCAGCTTAGTAGGGGAGGACTATGGCTACACCTTC.

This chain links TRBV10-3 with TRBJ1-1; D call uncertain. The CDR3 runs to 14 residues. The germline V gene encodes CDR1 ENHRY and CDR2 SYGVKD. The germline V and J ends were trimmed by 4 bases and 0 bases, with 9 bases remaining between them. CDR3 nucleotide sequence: TGTGCCATCAGTGGTGGCAGAATGAACACTGAAGCTTTCTTT. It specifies CAISGGRMNTEAFF.

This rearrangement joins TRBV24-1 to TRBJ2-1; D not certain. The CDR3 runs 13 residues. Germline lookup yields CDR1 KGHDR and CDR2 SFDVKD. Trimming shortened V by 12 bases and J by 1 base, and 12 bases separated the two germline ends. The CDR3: CAVIVASYNEQFF. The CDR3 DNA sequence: TGTGCCGTCATCGTTGCGTCCTACAATGAGCAGTTCTTC.